This is a list of T cell receptor beta chains from one sample in a study of CD8+CD57+ T cells in acquired aplastic anemia. From the reads, TCRdb called clonotypes with MiXCR, one entry per CDR3 protein. The sample includes about 110,000 distinct CDR3 sequences, around 49% of them seen just once. The specimen sequenced was sorted CD4+, CD8+, or CD8+CD57+ T cells (not recorded which) from PBMCs. The receptors were sampled from a human donor in good health, serving as a control. CDR3s include the opening cysteine and the closing phenylalanine or tryptophan. A D gene is named only where the DNA matches it firmly. Only some rows state a clone size, as once, few, many or a class for expanded clones.

j_gene,d_gene,v_gene,abundance,CDR3aa,CDR3nt
TRBJ2-3,TRBD2,TRBV10-3,.,CAIRGTSDTDTQYF,TGTGCCATCAGGGGGACTAGCGATACAGATACGCAGTATTTT
TRBJ2-3,TRBD1,TRBV10-3,.,CAISQSTGVSDTQYF,TGTGCCATCAGCCAATCGACAGGGGTTTCAGATACGCAGTATTTT
TRBJ1-2,.,TRBV20-1,once,CSAGGLVGYTF,TGCAGTGCTGGGGGCTTGGTTGGCTACACCTTC
TRBJ2-7,TRBD1,TRBV9,many,CASSGRQGPEQYF,TGTGCCAGCAGCGGCCGACAGGGACCCGAGCAGTACTTC
TRBJ1-2,.,TRBV29-1,.,CSVEEAGADGYTF,TGCAGCGTTGAAGAGGCAGGGGCGGATGGCTACACCTTC
TRBJ2-1,TRBD1,TRBV6-1,.,CASSLQTGTGGSNEQFF,TGTGCCAGCAGCCTACAAACCGGGACAGGGGGTTCCAATGAGCAGTTCTTC
TRBJ1-5,.,TRBV7-9,.,CASSPPGNQPQHF,TGTGCCAGCAGCCCCCCTGGCAATCAGCCCCAGCATTTT
TRBJ1-1,.,TRBV27,few,CASSLPGLSNTEAFF,TGTGCCAGCAGCCTACCGGGACTCTCGAACACTGAAGCTTTCTTT
TRBJ1-5,.,TRBV7-9,.,CASSLGHLNQPQHF,TGTGCCAGCAGCTTAGGACATCTCAATCAGCCCCAGCATTTT
TRBJ1-2,TRBD1,TRBV13,many,CASSLWGQGKGYGYTF,TGTGCCAGCAGCTTATGGGGACAGGGAAAGGGCTATGGCTACACCTTC
TRBJ2-1,.,TRBV30,many,CAWSERWMHEQFF,TGTGCCTGGAGTGAACGGTGGATGCATGAGCAGTTCTTC
TRBJ1-6,.,TRBV15,.,CATSGRSYNSPLHF,TGTGCCACCAGCGGGCGGTCCTATAATTCACCCCTCCACTTT
TRBJ1-2,.,TRBV2,many,CASSGRTVYGYTF,TGTGCCAGCAGTGGACGGACAGTGTATGGCTACACCTTC
TRBJ1-2,.,TRBV6-5,many,CASSYVDSLDYGYTF,TGTGCCAGCAGTTACGTCGACAGCCTGGACTATGGCTACACCTTC
TRBJ1-1,TRBD1,TRBV20-1,.,CSATGVTEAFF,TGCAGTGCGACAGGGGTGACTGAAGCTTTCTTT
TRBJ1-2,.,TRBV19,once,CASSKGQANYGYTF,TGTGCCAGTAGTAAGGGACAAGCTAACTATGGCTACACCTTC
TRBJ2-5,.,TRBV7-3,.,CASSIIQGGPQYF,TGTGCCAGCAGCATAATACAGGGTGGGCCCCAGTACTTC
TRBJ1-2,.,TRBV5-6,many,CASSFVGTTNYGYTF,TGTGCCAGCAGCTTTGTAGGGACAACTAACTATGGCTACACCTTC
TRBJ2-5,.,TRBV29-1,.,CSVARIGGRETQYF,TGCAGCGTTGCCAGAATTGGGGGGCGGGAGACCCAGTACTTC
TRBJ2-7,.,TRBV27,many,CASSLRAASYEQYF,TGTGCCAGCAGTTTAAGAGCAGCTAGCTACGAGCAGTACTTC
TRBJ1-2,TRBD1,TRBV25-1,.,CASSPSYPPSQDREDGYTF,TGTGCCAGCAGTCCTTCCTACCCCCCAAGTCAGGACAGGGAGGATGGCTACACCTTC
TRBJ2-1,.,TRBV29-1,.,CSAEAAVEDNEQFF,TGCAGCGCTGAGGCAGCGGTGGAAGACAATGAGCAGTTCTTC
TRBJ2-2,.,TRBV19,.,CASSRDKNTGELFF,TGTGCCAGTAGTAGAGACAAGAACACCGGGGAGCTGTTTTTT
TRBJ1-2,.,TRBV29-1,many,CSSQGPVDYGYTF,TGCAGCTCCCAAGGACCCGTTGACTATGGCTACACCTTC
TRBJ1-2,.,TRBV7-2,.,CASSLAGYTF,TGTGCCAGCAGCTTGGCAGGCTACACCTTC
TRBJ2-7,TRBD1,TRBV7-2,.,CASSRTGDSSYEQYF,TGTGCCAGCAGCCGGACAGGGGATTCATCCTACGAGCAGTACTTC
TRBJ2-5,.,TRBV30,.,CAWSVPRVSGETQYF,TGTGCCTGGAGTGTACCCAGGGTCTCGGGAGAGACCCAGTACTTC
TRBJ1-2,.,TRBV2,.,CASSEAEVIGYTF,TGTGCCAGCAGTGAAGCCGAGGTAATTGGCTACACCTTC
TRBJ2-3,.,TRBV15,.,CATSSPEGRGDTQYF,TGTGCCACCAGCAGCCCGGAGGGTCGAGGAGATACGCAGTATTTT
TRBJ2-7,.,TRBV10-2,many,CASSETGYSYEQYF,TGCGCCAGCAGTGAAACAGGGTACTCCTACGAGCAGTACTTC
TRBJ2-5,.,TRBV3-1,many,CASSLPSKGQETQYF,TGTGCCAGCAGCCTCCCCTCCAAGGGGCAAGAGACCCAGTACTTC
TRBJ1-2,.,TRBV29-1,many,CSVSGHFRGGYGYTF,TGCAGCGTCTCCGGGCATTTCAGGGGCGGATATGGCTACACCTTC
TRBJ2-3,TRBD2,TRBV27,.,CASSFQLAGADTQYF,TGTGCCAGCAGTTTCCAACTAGCGGGGGCGGATACGCAGTATTTT
TRBJ2-3,.,TRBV5-1,few,CASSPRDARITDTQYF,TGCGCCAGCAGCCCGCGCGACGCCAGAATCACAGATACGCAGTATTTT
TRBJ2-6,TRBD1,TRBV7-9,.,CASSRGTGTNVLTF,TGTGCCAGCAGCCGCGGGACAGGGACCAACGTCCTGACTTTC
TRBJ1-2,TRBD1,TRBV5-6,.,CASSSLGTGGAANYGYTF,TGTGCCAGCAGTTCCCTCGGGACAGGGGGCGCGGCTAACTATGGCTACACCTTC
TRBJ1-1,.,TRBV25-1,.,CASRQANTEAFF,TGTGCCAGCAGACAGGCGAACACTGAAGCTTTCTTT
TRBJ2-5,TRBD1,TRBV25-1,.,CASSAPGQGTGETQYF,TGTGCCAGCAGTGCGCCGGGACAGGGGACAGGAGAGACCCAGTACTTC
TRBJ2-5,TRBD1,TRBV10-2,.,CAGSLTGFLETQYF,TGCGCCGGCAGCCTGACAGGGTTCCTAGAGACCCAGTACTTC
TRBJ1-2,TRBD1,TRBV15,.,CATSRGGTDYGYTF,TGTGCCACCAGCCGAGGGGGGACAGACTATGGCTACACCTTC
TRBJ1-6,TRBD1,TRBV14,.,CASSKQHTGQGNSPLHF,TGTGCCAGCAGTAAACAGCATACGGGACAGGGTAATTCACCCCTCCACTTT
TRBJ1-6,.,TRBV4-1,.,CASSQEEGRSYNSPLHF,TGCGCCAGCAGCCAAGAGGAGGGCCGCTCCTATAATTCACCCCTCCACTTT
TRBJ1-3,.,TRBV5-8,many,CASSLWGASGNTIYF,TGTGCCAGCAGCTTGTGGGGGGCCTCAGGAAACACCATATATTTT
TRBJ2-7,.,TRBV4-3,.,CASSQVYGGPYEQYF,TGCGCCAGCAGCCAAGTCTACGGGGGGCCCTACGAGCAGTACTTC
TRBJ1-1,.,TRBV15,many,CATSSPGGITEAFF,TGTGCCACCAGCTCGCCAGGAGGTATCACTGAAGCTTTCTTT
TRBJ1-5,.,TRBV2,once,CASSEASGRQQPQHF,TGTGCCAGCAGTGAAGCCTCGGGGAGACAACAGCCCCAGCATTTT
TRBJ2-7,.,TRBV4-3,many,CASSQERTDSYEQYF,TGCGCCAGCAGCCAAGAAAGGACAGACTCCTACGAGCAGTACTTC
TRBJ1-5,TRBD1,TRBV12-3/TRBV12-4,many,CASSPTGDNQPQHF,TGTGCCAGCAGCCCTACAGGGGACAATCAGCCCCAGCATTTT
TRBJ1-5,TRBD1,TRBV20-1,.,CSARTGYSNQPPHF,TGCAGTGCGAGGACAGGCTATAGCAATCAGCCCCCGCATTTT
TRBJ1-1,.,TRBV29-1,.,CSVDWGDTEAFF,TGCAGCGTTGATTGGGGGGACACTGAAGCTTTCTTT